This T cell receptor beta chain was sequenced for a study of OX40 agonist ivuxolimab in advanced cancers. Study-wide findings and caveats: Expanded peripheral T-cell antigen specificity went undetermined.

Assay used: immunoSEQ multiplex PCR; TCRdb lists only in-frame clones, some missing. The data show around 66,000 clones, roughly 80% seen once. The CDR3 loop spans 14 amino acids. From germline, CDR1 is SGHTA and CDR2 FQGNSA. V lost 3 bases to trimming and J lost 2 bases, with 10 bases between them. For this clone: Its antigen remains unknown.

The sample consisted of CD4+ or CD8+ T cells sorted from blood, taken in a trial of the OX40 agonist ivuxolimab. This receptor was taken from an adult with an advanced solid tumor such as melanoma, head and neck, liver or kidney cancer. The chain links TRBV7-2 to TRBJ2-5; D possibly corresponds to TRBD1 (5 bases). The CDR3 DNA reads TGTGCCAGCAGCTTTCAGGGTGGACAAGAGACCCAGTACTTC. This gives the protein CASSFQGGQETQYF. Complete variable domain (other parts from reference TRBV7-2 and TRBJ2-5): GAGVSQSPSNKVTEKGKDVELRCDPISGHTALYWYRQSLGQGLEFLIYFQGNSAPDKSGLPSDRFSAERTGGSVSTLTIQRTQQEDSAVYLCASSFQGGQETQYFGPGTRLLVL.